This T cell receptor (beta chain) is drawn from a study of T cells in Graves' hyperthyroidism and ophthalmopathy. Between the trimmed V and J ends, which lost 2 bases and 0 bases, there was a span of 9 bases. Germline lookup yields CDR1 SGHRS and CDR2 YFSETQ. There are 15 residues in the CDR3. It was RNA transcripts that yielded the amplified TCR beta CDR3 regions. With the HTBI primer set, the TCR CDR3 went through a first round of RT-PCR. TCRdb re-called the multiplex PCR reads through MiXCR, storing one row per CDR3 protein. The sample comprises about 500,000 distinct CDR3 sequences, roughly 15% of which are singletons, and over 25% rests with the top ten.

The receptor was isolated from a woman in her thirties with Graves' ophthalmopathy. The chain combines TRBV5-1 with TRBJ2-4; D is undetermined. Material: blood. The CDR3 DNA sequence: TGCGCCAGCAGCTTAAACAGACCAGCCAAAAACATTCAGTACTTC. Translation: CASSLNRPAKNIQYF.